The 21 T cell receptor beta chains given below trace back to one sample, sequenced in a study of beta chain features in type 1 diabetes (dated by TCRdb to 2016 to 2019). The library was produced with the immunoSEQ multiplex PCR assay. The entire isolated RNA was reverse transcribed using the High Capacity cDNA Reverse Transcription Kit, and thus expressed TCRB transcripts were sequenced. TCRdb holds this immuneACCESS table with in-frame rearrangements only. Some clones are missing; in checked studies, unresolved V genes explain under half, and the rest has no known cause. The sample table shows a few hundred thousand clones, and approximately 15% are seen once. The ten biggest clones cover less than 0.04% of the sample. Material: naive CD4+ T cells from blood. Reading the label with the study, this specimen's cell subset or site is: true naive CD4+ T cells. These receptors were taken from a man aged 25-45 years in good health.

The chain couples TRBV7-6 to TRBJ2-2; D is perhaps TRBD1 (6 bases). The germline V gene has CDR1 SGHVS and CDR2 FNYEAQ. With 7 bases removed from V and 1 base from J, the gap between germline ends came to 13 bases. The CDR3 is made up of 15 amino acids. CDR3 bases: TGTGCCAGCACCTTGCAGGGGTGGAACACCGGGGAGCTGTTTTTT. Translated, it gives CASTLQGWNTGELFF.

The chain uses TRBV12-5 and TRBJ1-5, with 7 nucleotides matching TRBD1. Germline V lookup: CDR1 LGHNT, CDR2 FRNRAP. The J segment lost 6 bases and the V segment lost 6 bases, leaving 2 bases of the junction unmatched. This CDR3 spans 12 amino acids. This CDR3 reads CASGTGTQPQHF. In nucleotides, the CDR3 is TGTGCTAGTGGGACAGGGACTCAGCCCCAGCATTTT.

This clone came up a few times. The rearrangement joins TRBV29-1 to TRBJ2-1; D is uncertain. The CDR3 is 13 residues long. The germline V gene encodes CDR1 SQVTM and CDR2 ANQGSEA. Trimming removed 5 bases from V and 1 base from J, with 9 bases in between. The CDR3 reads CSVFVQSYNEQFF. In nucleotides, the CDR3 is TGCAGCGTTTTCGTACAGTCCTACAATGAGCAGTTCTTC.

The J gene is TRBJ1-3, the V gene TRBV6-1, with D uncertain. V lost 3 bases and J 0 bases, leaving 9 bases between the germline ends. Germline V lookup: CDR1 MNHNS, CDR2 SASEGT. This CDR3 has 15 residues. In nucleotides, the CDR3 is TGTGCCAGCAGTGACTACGGGAGCTCTGGAAACACCATATATTTT. Amino acid sequence: CASSDYGSSGNTIYF.

This chain connects TRBV5-1 to TRBJ1-1, with a possible D match to TRBD1 (5 bases). The CDR3 covers 16 residues. CDR1 is SGHRS, CDR2 YFSETQ, per germline. V dropped 1 base and J dropped 1 base, with 14 bases sitting between them. DNA of the CDR3: TGCGCCAGCAGCTTGAGGTTGGGGACGCCGAACACTGAAGCTTTCTTT. Translated, it gives CASSLRLGTPNTEAFF.

The chain combines TRBV4-1 with TRBJ2-7; TRBD1 agrees at 9 bases. Germline lookup yields CDR1 MGHRA and CDR2 YSYEKL. V dropped 3 bases and J dropped 2; count of bases not matched to a gene: 8. The CDR3 sequence is 16 residues long. CDR3 sequence reads: CASSHPARDRAYEQYF. The CDR3 bases are TGCGCCAGCAGCCACCCGGCGCGGGACAGGGCCTACGAGCAGTACTTC.

Written as DNA, the CDR3 is TGCAGCGCGACTGATTCTGGAAACACCATATATTTT. Its protein is CSATDSGNTIYF. The chain is built from TRBV29-1 and TRBJ1-3; D is uncertain. With 7 bases removed from V and 1 base from J, the gap between germline ends came to 8 bases. CDR1 SQVTM and CDR2 ANQGSEA come from the germline V gene. The CDR3 loop spans 12 amino acids.

The V call is TRBV7-2, the J call TRBJ2-1, with 10 bases aligning to TRBD2. The CDR3 length is 16 residues. From germline, CDR1 is SGHTA and CDR2 FQGNSA. Losses at the gene ends were 5 bases for V and 4 bases for J; bases not matched to a gene: 8. The CDR3 region is CASSRTGTSAYNEQFF. The CDR3, as DNA: TGTGCCAGCAGCCGGACCGGGACTAGCGCATACAATGAGCAGTTCTTC.

This clone came up a few times. The rearrangement links TRBV5-4 to TRBJ2-5, with TRBD2 identical over 12 bases. After removal of 4 bases from V and 5 bases from J, the junction contained 9 bases not matched to a gene. The germline V gene encodes CDR1 SGHNT and CDR2 YYREEE (reference sequence). The CDR3 sequence is 16 residues long. DNA of the CDR3: TGTGCCAGCAGCCTTGCGACTAGCGGGGGCGGGGAGACCCAGTACTTC. It specifies CASSLATSGGGETQYF.

The chain combines TRBV25-1 with TRBJ2-7; weak D call: TRBD1 (6 bases). Germline assignment: CDR1 MGHDK and CDR2 SYGVNS. V lost 0 bases and J 5 bases, leaving 11 bases between the germline ends. The CDR3 spans 14 residues. The DNA for the CDR3 is TGTGCCAGCAGTGAATACCAGGGGACGGACGAGCAGTACTTC. This gives the protein CASSEYQGTDEQYF.

A few counts support this clone. The CDR3 DNA reads as TGTGCCAGCAGCGCCCCCGGGAGAAAGAGTGAGCAGTTCTTC. It specifies CASSAPGRKSEQFF. V usage is TRBV7-2 and J usage is TRBJ2-1; possible D gene TRBD2, 6 bases. CDR3 length equals 14 residues. Germline V CDR1 and CDR2: SGHTA, FQGNSA. V was pared by 5 bases and J by 9 bases, with 17 bases between. The whole variable domain, filled in from reference TRBV7-2 and TRBJ2-1, reads GAGVSQSPSNKVTEKGKDVELRCDPISGHTALYWYRQSLGQGLEFLIYFQGNSAPDKSGLPSDRFSAERTGGSVSTLTIQRTQQEDSAVYLCASSAPGRKSEQFFGPGTRLTVL.

This clone has a handful of counts. DNA of the CDR3: TGCGCCAGCAGCTTGAGCCTAGCACACAATGAGCAGTTCTTC. As protein: CASSLSLAHNEQFF. The chain combines TRBV5-1 with TRBJ2-1; tentative D call: TRBD2 (5 bases). The CDR3 sequence is 14 residues long. The germline V and J ends were trimmed by 1 base and 5 bases, with 10 bases remaining between them. Germline assignment: CDR1 SGHRS and CDR2 YFSETQ. Filled out from reference TRBV5-1 and TRBJ2-1, the complete variable domain reads KAGVTQTPRYLIKTRGQQVTLSCSPISGHRSVSWYQQTPGQGLQFLFEYFSETQRNKGNFPGRFSGRQFSNSRSEMNVSTLELGDSALYLCASSLSLAHNEQFFGPGTRLTVL.

V gene TRBV28 combines with J gene TRBJ2-2; D might be TRBD1 or TRBD2, each matching 5 bases. V lost 6 bases, J lost 3 bases, and 11 bases lay in between. CDR1 MDHEN and CDR2 SYDVKM come from the germline V gene. The CDR3 runs to 14 residues. The CDR3 region has the DNA TGTGCCAGCAGACCCCAGGGAGACACCGGGGAGCTGTTTTTT. Translated: CASRPQGDTGELFF.

This clone came up a few times. The chain combines TRBV7-3 with TRBJ2-2; 14 bases line up with TRBD2. CDR3 size: 17 residues. Germline assignment: CDR1 SGHTA and CDR2 FQGTGA. V was pared by 3 bases and J by 5 bases, with 5 bases of the junction left unmatched. CDR3 DNA sequence: TGTGCCAGCAGCTTGTCCGGGACTAGCGGGAGAACCGGGGAGCTGTTTTTT. Protein: CASSLSGTSGRTGELFF.

J is TRBJ2-5 and V is TRBV5-4; D uncertain. Trimming pared 7 bases from V and 2 bases from J, leaving 12 bases between. This CDR3 is 13 amino acids long. Germline loops: CDR1 SGHNT, CDR2 YYREEE (reference sequence). The CDR3 sequence is CASRNTRQETQYF. The CDR3 bases are TGTGCCAGCCGGAATACGCGACAAGAGACCCAGTACTTC.

This clone was recorded a few times. The V call is TRBV29-1, the J call TRBJ1-2; unclear D gene. Germline V CDR1 and CDR2: SQVTM, ANQGSEA. This CDR3 contains 15 residues. The V gene lost 6 bases and the J gene lost 3 bases, with 20 bases spanning the gap. The CDR3 region is CSVRLQWNFDYGYTF. CDR3 sequence (DNA): TGCAGCGTGCGCCTACAGTGGAACTTCGACTATGGCTACACCTTC.

Remarks on this clone: Other DNA sequences within the sample encode an identical CDR3. The chain recombines TRBV7-2 with TRBJ1-1, with 7 positions matching TRBD1. The CDR3 spans 15 residues. Trimming took 5 bases from V and 0 from J; bases not matched to a gene: 6. Germline CDR1 SGHTA, CDR2 FQGNSA. The CDR3 region is CASSQTGTVNTEAFF. The CDR3 DNA is TGTGCCAGCAGCCAAACCGGGACAGTGAACACTGAAGCTTTCTTT.

J is TRBJ2-1 and V is TRBV9; D call uncertain. CDR1 and CDR2 (germline): SGDLS, YYNGEE. CDR3 size: 14 residues. The V end lost 0 bases, the J end lost 7 bases, and 11 bases lay between the germline ends. For the CDR3, the DNA is TGTGCCAGCAGCGTAGGGGTGGCTGGGAATGAGCAGTTCTTC. Its protein product is CASSVGVAGNEQFF.

The sample holds a few counts of this clone. The V gene is TRBV29-1, the J gene TRBJ1-1; TRBD1 is a possible D gene (5 bases). The CDR3 contains 12 residues. Germline V lookup: CDR1 SQVTM, CDR2 ANQGSEA. CDR3 DNA sequence: TGCAGAGCAGGGTTCATGAACACTGAAGCTTTCTTT. Translating gives CRAGFMNTEAFF. Complete variable domain (other parts from reference TRBV29-1 and TRBJ1-1): SAVISQKPSRDICQRGTSLTIQCQVDSQVTMMFWYRQQPGQSLTLIATANQGSEATYESGFVIDKFPISRPNLTFSTLTVSNMSPEDSSIYLCRAGFMNTEAFFGQGTRLTVV.

The V call is TRBV4-1, the J call TRBJ1-6, with 7 bases that match TRBD1. The germline gives CDR1 MGHRA, CDR2 YSYEKL. Trimming at V came to 0 bases and at J to 8 bases, leaving 1 base not matched to a gene. This CDR3 is built from 14 residues. The CDR3 bases are TGCGCCAGCAGCCAAGAGACAGGGTATTCACCCCTCCACTTT. This codes for CASSQETGYSPLHF.

This clone was picked up a small number of times. This chain uses TRBV5-4 with TRBJ2-1, with D uncertain. CDR3 size: 17 residues. V was clipped by 4 bases and J by 0 bases, with 17 bases between them. The germline CDR1 and CDR2 sequences are SGHNT and YYREEE (reference sequence). This CDR3 reads CASSENPTLSSYNEQFF. CDR3 coding DNA: TGTGCCAGCAGCGAAAATCCGACCCTAAGCTCCTACAATGAGCAGTTCTTC. The full variable domain, completed using reference TRBV5-4 and TRBJ2-1, is ETGVTQSPTHLIKTRGQQVTLRCSSQSGHNTVSWYQQALGQGPQFIFQYYREEENGRGNFPPRFSGLQFPNYSSELNVNALELDDSALYLCASSENPTLSSYNEQFFGPGTRLTVL.